These T cell receptor beta chains were read from a single sample in a study of T cell changes during pregnancy in multiple sclerosis. This table comes from immunoSEQ multiplex PCR, and its TCRdb copy is limited to in-frame clones, with some not included. The top ten hold roughly 4% of the sample, which has around 33,000 clones, roughly 89% seen once. The input for sequencing was CD8+ T cells from peripheral blood mononuclear cells, taken in the third trimester of pregnancy. All receptors derive from a female donor with multiple sclerosis, enrolled in a pregnancy study. Both conserved end residues are part of each CDR3. D genes are given only for firm matches. Expanded clones are given a class, and other clones once, few, many or no size at all.

d_gene | abundance | j_gene | v_gene | CDR3aa | CDR3nt
. | . | TRBJ1-3 | TRBV5-5 | CASSLANALSNTIYF | TGTGCCAGCAGCTTGGCCAACGCGCTCTCCAACACCATATATTTT
. | . | TRBJ1-6 | TRBV11-2 | CASSLDQGHSSYNSPLHF | TGTGCCAGCAGCTTAGATCAAGGACACAGCTCCTATAATTCACCCCTCCACTTT
. | . | TRBJ1-2 | TRBV14 | CASSQVPLTGYGYTF | TGTGCCAGCAGCCAAGTACCTTTGACAGGCTATGGCTACACCTTC
TRBD2 | . | TRBJ2-7 | TRBV4-2 | CASSITTGTSSYEQYF | TGTGCCAGCAGCATTACTACCGGGACTAGCTCCTACGAGCAGTACTTC
. | few | TRBJ1-1 | TRBV19 | CASRTGSQTEAFF | TGTGCCAGTAGAACAGGGTCTCAAACTGAAGCTTTCTTT
. | once | TRBJ1-2 | TRBV27 | CATREGGEGYYGYTF | TGTGCCACCAGAGAGGGGGGGGAGGGGTACTATGGCTACACCTTC
. | . | TRBJ1-4 | TRBV13 | CASSLQGGKEKLFF | TGTGCCAGCAGCCTACAGGGCGGCAAGGAAAAACTGTTTTTT
TRBD2 | . | TRBJ2-7 | TRBV5-6 | CASSLPSGGKYEQYF | TGTGCCAGCAGCCTCCCTAGCGGGGGGAAGTACGAGCAGTACTTC
. | . | TRBJ2-3 | TRBV5-1 | CASSEQGGPGTDTQYF | TGCGCCAGCAGCGAACAGGGGGGGCCCGGCACAGATACGCAGTATTTT
TRBD2 | . | TRBJ2-1 | TRBV19 | CASSTSGDYNEQFF | TGTGCCAGTAGTACTAGCGGCGACTACAATGAGCAGTTCTTC
TRBD1 | . | TRBJ2-1 | TRBV6-1 | CASSEEGQGTDEQFF | TGTGCCAGCAGTGAAGAGGGACAGGGTACCGATGAGCAGTTCTTC
TRBD1 | . | TRBJ1-2 | TRBV30 | CAWSDPDRVDYGYTF | TGTGCCTGGAGTGACCCGGACAGGGTAGACTATGGCTACACCTTC
TRBD2 | . | TRBJ2-2 | TRBV6-1 | CASSEASGGTGELFF | TGTGCCAGCAGTGAGGCTAGCGGGGGAACCGGGGAGCTGTTTTTT
TRBD2 | . | TRBJ2-3 | TRBV7-3 | CASSSGLAGNTDTQYF | TGTGCCAGCAGCTCGGGACTAGCGGGGAACACAGATACGCAGTATTTT
. | . | TRBJ1-2 | TRBV9 | CASSGLPNYGYTF | TGTGCCAGCAGCGGGCTCCCTAACTATGGCTACACCTTC
TRBD2 | . | TRBJ2-3 | TRBV6-4 | CASSDGSGATDTQYF | TGTGCCAGCAGTGACGGGAGCGGGGCCACAGATACGCAGTATTTT
TRBD1 | . | TRBJ2-3 | TRBV7-6 | CASSPGQGATDTQYF | TGTGCCAGCAGCCCGGGACAGGGGGCAACAGATACGCAGTATTTT
. | . | TRBJ1-5 | TRBV6-5 | CASSYSGAQPQHF | TGTGCCAGCAGTTACTCGGGGGCGCAGCCCCAGCATTTT
. | . | TRBJ2-2 | TRBV13 | CASSLFGGANTGELFF | TGTGCCAGCAGCTTATTTGGAGGGGCAAACACCGGGGAGCTGTTTTTT
TRBD1 | . | TRBJ2-7 | TRBV6-5 | CASSYGTGDEQYF | TGTGCCAGCAGTTACGGGACAGGGGACGAGCAGTACTTC
TRBD1 | . | TRBJ1-1 | TRBV12-5 | CASGWTGGPDTEAFF | TGTGCTAGTGGTTGGACAGGGGGTCCCGACACTGAAGCTTTCTTT
. | . | TRBJ2-5 | TRBV30 | CAWSPTPGTLETQYF | TGTGCCTGGAGTCCAACCCCCGGGACATTGGAGACCCAGTACTTC
. | . | TRBJ1-1 | TRBV27 | CASSVGGAYTEAFF | TGTGCCAGCAGTGTGGGGGGAGCATACACTGAAGCTTTCTTT
TRBD1 | . | TRBJ2-2 | TRBV7-6 | CASSTRDRRNTGELFF | TGTGCCAGCAGCACCCGGGACAGGAGAAACACCGGGGAGCTGTTTTTT
. | . | TRBJ1-2 | TRBV2 | CASSPYNRASLGYTF | TGTGCCAGCAGTCCCTATAACAGGGCCTCCCTAGGCTACACCTTC
TRBD1 | . | TRBJ1-2 | TRBV27 | CASKAQGVPYGYTF | TGTGCCAGCAAGGCCCAGGGGGTCCCCTATGGCTACACCTTC
. | . | TRBJ1-4 | TRBV15 | CATSRDRAGSEKLFF | TGTGCCACCAGCAGAGATCGGGCGGGGAGTGAAAAACTGTTTTTT
TRBD1 | . | TRBJ1-1 | TRBV2 | CASRGTGGLNTEAFF | TGTGCCAGCCGAGGGACAGGGGGTTTGAACACTGAAGCTTTCTTT
. | . | TRBJ2-1 | TRBV19 | CASSRQGGGSYNEQFF | TGTGCCAGCTCCAGACAGGGAGGAGGTTCCTACAATGAGCAGTTCTTC
. | . | TRBJ2-3 | TRBV18 | CASSPPRDTPRQDTQYF | TGTGCCAGCTCACCACCTCGGGACACCCCTCGACAGGATACGCAGTATTTT